Described below is a single T cell receptor beta chain sequence and its context. This receptor's antigen is unknown. Per-nucleotide qualities are absent, and no much larger clonotype sits a single base away. CDR1 SNHLY and CDR2 FYNNEI are derived from the germline V gene. CDR3 length: 14 amino acids, cysteine to phenylalanine. Just CDR3 DNA is preserved here, 42 bases in frame from base 1. Cut back by 3 bases and 5 bases, the V and J ends lie 14 bases apart. One collaborating source in Seattle enrolled patients during active infection and followed them longitudinally through the course of disease. Whole blood was collected in K2EDTA tubes by collaborating institutions according to the institutions' own protocols. Collaborator samples were shipped for TCRbeta analysis as frozen whole blood, isolated PBMCs, or DNA extracted from either sample type. TCRbeta CDR3 regions were amplified from genomic DNA by means of the immunoSEQ Assay, a bias-controlled multiplex PCR. As for the authors' bioinformatics: The number of nucleated cells in each sample was estimated from the amplification of reference gene primers within the assay. Sequence reads were collapsed and filtered to measure the absolute abundance of every unique TCRbeta CDR3 rearrangement. Productive Simpson clonality was computed per sample as the square root of Simpson's diversity index over productive rearrangements. TCRdb stores this immuneACCESS table with in-frame sequences only. Part of the clones is absent; in the studies checked, under half of the shortfall reflects unresolved V genes, and no reason is known for the rest. From that table come the V and J calls and clone size; the DNA was used to work out D and trimming. The sample table holds around 470,000 clones, of which about 88% were seen once. About 0.91% of the sample lies in the top ten.

The data belong to a study of blood T cell repertoires in COVID-19 (TCRdb year 2020). At the level of the whole study: Samples covering the acute and convalescent phases of COVID-19 were provided by collaborators in the United States, Italy and Spain. Where HLA class I and class II types were available, the types were taken from metadata supplied by the sample provider, not from assay-based typing. A de-identified subject ID, COVID-19 status, age in years and sex were almost always included in the sample metadata. The dataset comprised deeply sampled blood TCRbeta repertoires from subjects exposed to, actively infected with, or recovered from COVID-19. The samples were drawn from the first 160 participants of the ongoing ImmuneRACE study and from roughly 1,300 subjects provided by 6 global collaborators. The repertoires were made available in a free public database intended to serve as a resource for research on the immune response to SARS-CoV-2. The material from the prospective study consisted of cDNA or gDNA derived from T cells, B-cell-depleted T cells, or PBMCs.

On the study overall, not on this receptor specifically: The quantity of clinical and demographic metadata differed by source and by participant and was supplied without curation.

The chain is encoded by TRBV2 joined to TRBJ2-7, with the D segment identity uncertain. The source material was peripheral blood. The TCR was taken from a young man with COVID-19, enrolled during active disease. The CDR3 corresponds to CASSDSLRGHEQYF. The nucleotide sequence reads TGTGCCAGCAGTGATTCTCTCCGTGGCCACGAGCAGTACTTC. Extended through the reference TRBV2 and TRBJ2-7 proteins, this CDR3 yields the full variable domain: EPEVTQTPSHQVTQMGQEVILRCVPISNHLYFYWYRQILGQKVEFLVSFYNNEISEKSEIFDDQFSVERPDGSNFTLKIRSTKLEDSAMYFCASSDSLRGHEQYFGPGTRLTVT.